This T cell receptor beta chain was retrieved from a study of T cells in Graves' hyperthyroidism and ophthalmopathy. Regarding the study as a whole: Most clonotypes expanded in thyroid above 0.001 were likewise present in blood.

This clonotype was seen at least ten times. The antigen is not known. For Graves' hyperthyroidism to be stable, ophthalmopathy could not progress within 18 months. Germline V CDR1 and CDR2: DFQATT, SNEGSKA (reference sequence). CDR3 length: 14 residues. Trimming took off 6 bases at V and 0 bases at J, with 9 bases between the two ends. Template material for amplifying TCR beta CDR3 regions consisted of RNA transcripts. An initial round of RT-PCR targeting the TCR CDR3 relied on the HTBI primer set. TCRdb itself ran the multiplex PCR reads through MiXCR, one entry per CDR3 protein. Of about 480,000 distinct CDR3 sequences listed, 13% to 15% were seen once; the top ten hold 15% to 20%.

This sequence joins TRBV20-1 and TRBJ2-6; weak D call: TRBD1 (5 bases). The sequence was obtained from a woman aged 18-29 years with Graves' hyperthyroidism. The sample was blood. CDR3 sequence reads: CSAQTGSGANVLTF. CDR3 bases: TGCAGTGCGCAAACAGGCTCTGGGGCCAACGTCCTGACTTTC.